This entry lists 10 T cell receptor beta chains sequenced from one sample in a study of blood T cell repertoires in COVID-19. Only in-frame clones appear in the TCRdb table, and some are missing; sequencing was by immunoSEQ multiplex PCR. The sample has 55,000 to 80,000 clones, around 80% seen once. Sequencing was carried out using peripheral blood. These receptor sequences come from a man between 50 and 59 years old with active COVID-19.

This chain's CDR3 is CASRTGGTEAFF. The CDR3, as DNA: TGTGCCAGCAGGACAGGGGGCACTGAAGCTTTCTTT. This rearrangement joins TRBV27 to TRBJ1-1, with TRBD1 identical over 9 bases. From germline, CDR1 is MNHEY and CDR2 SMNVEV (reference sequence). CDR3 size: 12 residues. V dropped 6 bases and J dropped 4; count of bases not matched to a gene: 0.

V usage is TRBV7-8 and J usage is TRBJ1-5; D gene ambiguous. V lost 5 bases and J lost 3, with 8 bases in between. The CDR3 contains 13 residues. Germline V gene data show CDR1 as SGHVS and CDR2 as FQNEAQ. The CDR3 is CASSPSSNQPQHF. The DNA of the CDR3 is TGTGCCAGCAGCCCCAGTTCCAATCAGCCCCAGCATTTT.

The gene calls are TRBV12-3 or TRBV12-4 and TRBJ1-5; D is uncertain. The CDR3 sequence is 13 residues long. V shed 7 bases and J shed 5 bases, with 12 bases lying between them. CDR3 protein: CASTAELDQPQHF. CDR3 DNA: TGTGCCAGCACCGCGGAACTGGATCAGCCCCAGCATTTT.

V usage is TRBV7-2 and J usage is TRBJ2-1; tentatively, D is TRBD2 (5 bases). Trimming pared 8 bases from V and 3 bases from J, leaving 14 bases between. This CDR3 region has 14 residues. Germline V CDR1 and CDR2: SGHTA, FQGNSA. The CDR3 reads CASVMTAGYNEQFF. CDR3 nucleotides: TGTGCCAGCGTCATGACGGCGGGCTACAATGAGCAGTTCTTC.

The chain employs TRBV7-9 and TRBJ1-1; D is undetermined. Between the trimmed V and J ends, which lost 1 base and 5 bases, there was a span of 14 bases. Germline loops: CDR1 SEHNR, CDR2 FQNEAQ (reference sequence). The CDR3 contains 15 residues. This chain's CDR3 is CASSLDGVGGTEAFF. The CDR3 coding sequence is TGTGCCAGCAGCTTAGACGGGGTGGGAGGGACTGAAGCTTTCTTT.

There are a few counts of this clone. V and J are TRBV27 and TRBJ1-5; D gene uncertain. Germline V gene data show CDR1 as MNHEY and CDR2 as SMNVEV (reference sequence). This CDR3 spans 15 amino acids. The V gene lost 7 bases and the J gene lost 0 bases, with 13 bases spanning the gap. In DNA, the CDR3 is TGTGCCAGCACCTCCCGAGGCGATAGCAATCAGCCCCAGCATTTT. This codes for CASTSRGDSNQPQHF.

This clone appeared a few times. The CDR3 DNA sequence: TGTGCCAGTGCCATGGACACCTCTGGAAACACCATATATTTT. It is translated as CASAMDTSGNTIYF. The chain joins TRBV28 to TRBJ1-3; D perhaps matches TRBD1 (5 bases). CDR1 is MDHEN and CDR2 is SYDVKM in the germline V gene. Trimming took off 9 bases at V and 0 bases at J, with 12 bases between the two ends. This CDR3 is 14 amino acids long.

This chain connects TRBV14 to TRBJ2-2; no definite D call. V was pared by 4 bases and J by 5 bases, with 8 bases between. Germline assignment: CDR1 SGHDN and CDR2 FVKESK. The CDR3 loop spans 13 amino acids. CDR3 residues: CASSRGMTGELFF. In DNA form, the CDR3 reads TGTGCCAGCAGCCGCGGCATGACCGGGGAGCTGTTTTTT.

The chain joins TRBV27 to TRBJ1-5; 8 positions agree with TRBD1. CDR3 length: 21 amino acids. With V trimmed by 5 bases and J by 3 bases, 24 bases remained unmatched. From germline, CDR1 is MNHEY and CDR2 SMNVEV (reference sequence). The DNA for the CDR3 is TGTGCCAGCAGTCCACGTGGCAGGGGGCTTCTTACAACTCGGAACAATCAGCCCCAGCATTTT. It translates to CASSPRGRGLLTTRNNQPQHF.

The gene calls are TRBV21-1 and TRBJ1-1; TRBD1 is taken as the D call from the table, unchecked against the DNA. TRBV21-1 is deemed a pseudogene. The CDR3 extends over 13 amino acids. CDR3 DNA sequence: TGTGCCAGCAGCGCCCAGGGAAGGGCTGAAGCTTTCTTT. Protein sequence: CASSAQGRAEAFF.